The rows below give T cell receptor beta chains drawn from one sample of a study of cytomegalovirus exposure and HLA in healthy donors. Repertoires were generated with immunoSEQ multiplex PCR, while TCRdb's copy carries only in-frame clones and drops some. This sample yields about 170,000 clones, of which approximately 71% are seen a single time; approximately 1.5% belongs to the top ten. Material: PBMCs. The receptors were sampled from a girl aged 5-17 years in good health and CMV-seronegative. The CDR3 runs from the conserved cysteine through the conserved F or W. The order of the fields is V gene, J gene, clone size, D gene, CDR3 DNA, CDR3 protein. The D gene is left open where the match is weak. The size field is filled for only some rows; it gives once, few, many or a size class.

>TRBV5-1|TRBJ2-5|NA|NA
TGCGCCAGCAGCCCCTGGTCGGAGTACCAAGAGACCCAGTACTTC
CASSPWSEYQETQYF
>TRBV5-1|TRBJ2-5|NA|NA
TGCGCCAGCAGCTTGGGGACAGAGGAGACCCAGTACTTC
CASSLGTEETQYF
>TRBV5-8|TRBJ2-2|NA|TRBD2
TGTGCCAGCAGTTTTGAGACTAGCCAGGCCGGGGAGCTGTTTTTT
CASSFETSQAGELFF
>TRBV7-9|TRBJ2-6|NA|NA
TGTGCCAGCAGTTTAGACTCCTCTTGGGCCAACGTCCTGACTTTC
CASSLDSSWANVLTF
>TRBV6-4|TRBJ2-1|NA|NA
TGTGCCAGCAGCGCACAGGGCAATGAGCAGTTCTTC
CASSAQGNEQFF
>TRBV29-1|TRBJ1-1|NA|TRBD1
TGCAGCGTTGAAGTACAGGGGGCGAACACTGAAGCTTTCTTT
CSVEVQGANTEAFF
>TRBV5-1|TRBJ1-4|few|TRBD1
TGCGCCAGCAGGGACAGGGGAGGTGAAAAACTGTTTTTT
CASRDRGGEKLFF
>TRBV4-1|TRBJ2-3|few|TRBD2
TGCGCCAGCAGCCCGGGACTAGCGGGGGGGCCTAGCACAGATACGCAGTATTTT
CASSPGLAGGPSTDTQYF
>TRBV30|TRBJ1-1|NA|NA
TGTGCCTGGAGTCCCAACCTGGGGAGACCCACTGAAGCTTTCTTT
CAWSPNLGRPTEAFF
>TRBV5-4|TRBJ1-1|NA|NA
TGTGCCAGCAGCTTGCTACAGGGCGCTGAAGCTTTCTTT
CASSLLQGAEAFF
>TRBV5-1|TRBJ2-7|NA|NA
TGCGCCAGCAGTCCAGACAGGAGCTACGAGCAGTACTTC
CASSPDRSYEQYF
>TRBV27|TRBJ2-1|NA|NA
TGTGCCAGCAGTTGGATGAAGACAGTCAGCTCCTACAATGAGCAGTTCTTC
CASSWMKTVSSYNEQFF
>TRBV27|TRBJ1-5|NA|NA
TGTGCCAGCAGTGGGTTCGGCCAGGGGAGCAATCAGCCCCAGCATTTT
CASSGFGQGSNQPQHF
>TRBV6-1|TRBJ1-1|NA|NA
TGTGCCAGCAGTAAGACTTTGAACACTGAAGCTTTCTTT
CASSKTLNTEAFF
>TRBV14|TRBJ1-1|few|TRBD1
TGTGCCAGCAGTAAGAGCCGGACAGGAGGAGCTTTCTTT
CASSKSRTGGAFF
>TRBV5-4|TRBJ2-3|NA|NA
TGTGCCAGCAGCTTGCGGCAGGGCGCAGATACGCAGTATTTT
CASSLRQGADTQYF
>TRBV27|TRBJ2-2|NA|TRBD2
TGTGCCAGCAGCAGGACTAGCGGGGGGTACGGGGAGCTGTTTTTT
CASSRTSGGYGELFF
>TRBV9|TRBJ2-7|NA|TRBD1
TGTGCCAGCAGCCAAGGGGCAGGGGGAAGCTACGAGCAGTACTTC
CASSQGAGGSYEQYF
>TRBV5-1|TRBJ2-1|NA|TRBD2
TGCGCCAGCAGCTTGACTAGCGGGAACAATGAGCAGTTCTTC
CASSLTSGNNEQFF
>TRBV7-9|TRBJ2-2|NA|NA
TGTGCCAGCAGCCCAAGGAGGGACGGGGAGCTGTTTTTT
CASSPRRDGELFF
>TRBV7-8|TRBJ2-2|NA|TRBD2
TGTGCCAGCAGTAACCGGGGGGGTTCGAACACCGGGGAGCTGTTTTTT
CASSNRGGSNTGELFF
>TRBV4-1|TRBJ1-5|few|NA
TGCGCCAGCAGCCAAGTTGGGACTCTTAATCAGCCCCAGCATTTT
CASSQVGTLNQPQHF
>TRBV5-1|TRBJ2-3|NA|TRBD1
TGCGCCAGCAGCTTGGCCCCGACAGGGACCCCCACAGATACGCAGTATTTT
CASSLAPTGTPTDTQYF
>TRBV6-6|TRBJ2-1|NA|TRBD1
TGTGCCAGCAGTTACTCCGGGACAGTGTTCTTC
CASSYSGTVFF
>TRBV30|TRBJ1-5|NA|TRBD1
TGTGCCTGGAGTGTATCGGACAGGGTAGGGCAGCCCCAGCATTTT
CAWSVSDRVGQPQHF
>TRBV25-1|TRBJ2-3|NA|TRBD1
TGTGCCAGCAGTGAATTTGGGGCAGGGGGAAGCACAGATACGCAGTATTTT
CASSEFGAGGSTDTQYF
>TRBV18|TRBJ1-5|few|NA
TGTGCCAGCTCACACAAAGACAGTCAGCCCCAGCATTTT
CASSHKDSQPQHF
>TRBV5-8|TRBJ2-5|NA|TRBD2
TGTGCCAGCAGCACCGGGACTAGCGGGGGCGGGGAGACCCAGTACTTC
CASSTGTSGGGETQYF
>TRBV2|TRBJ2-3|NA|TRBD2
TGTGCCAGCAGCCCGCTAGCGGGGGAAGTAAGCGGCACAGATACGCAGTATTTT
CASSPLAGEVSGTDTQYF
>TRBV7-9|TRBJ1-3|many|TRBD1
TGTGCCAGCCAGGGGGAAGGAAACACCATATATTTT
CASQGEGNTIYF
>TRBV25-1|TRBJ2-5|few|TRBD1
TGTGCCAGCACCCCCGGGACAGGAAGGAGGGAGACCCAGTACTTC
CASTPGTGRRETQYF
>TRBV12-5|TRBJ1-1|NA|NA
TGTGCTAGTGGTCCGGACTGGAACACTGAAGCTTTCTTT
CASGPDWNTEAFF
>TRBV11-1|TRBJ1-2|NA|TRBD1
TGTGCCAGCAGCCCGGATCAGGGGGGCAACTATGGCTACACCTTC
CASSPDQGGNYGYTF
>TRBV7-3|TRBJ2-1|NA|NA
TGTGCCAGCAGCCTCACAGCGGGGGACAGCTCCTACAATGAGCAGTTCTTC
CASSLTAGDSSYNEQFF
>TRBV11-2|TRBJ1-6|NA|NA
TGTGCCAGCAGCTTAGGGCGGGGTAGGGGATTTTCACCCCTCCACTTT
CASSLGRGRGFSPLHF
>TRBV28|TRBJ2-7|NA|NA
TGTGCCAGCAGTTCCATCGGCGGGATGGACGAGCAGTACTTC
CASSSIGGMDEQYF